This T cell receptor (beta chain) is drawn from a study of graft-versus-host responses after intestinal transplantation. Turning to the study itself: The study gave all recipients anti-thymocyte globulin induction, then tacrolimus and steroids for about three years. Notes on the study in general: GvH clone levels peaked in circulation, and this peak was associated with early post-transplant HvG declines.

The repertoire was sequenced with immunoSEQ multiplex PCR; TCRdb's copy has only in-frame clones and lacks some. The profile shows 70,000 to 95,000 clones, roughly 93% of them singletons. This CDR3 has 14 amino acids. The V gene lost 2 bases and the J gene lost 2 bases, with 10 bases spanning the gap. CDR1 and CDR2 (germline): LNHDA, SQIVND (reference sequence). In regard to this clone: Its antigen is as yet unknown.

The sequence was obtained from a human donor who was the organ donor for an intestinal transplant. The sample in question was unstimulated CD8+ T cells sorted from spleen or lymph node cells, obtained before transplant. The chain uses TRBV19 and TRBJ2-7, with D possibly being TRBD1 (6 bases). CDR3: CASSISSGAYEQYF. CDR3 coding DNA: TGTGCCAGTAGTATATCCTCAGGGGCCTACGAGCAGTACTTC.